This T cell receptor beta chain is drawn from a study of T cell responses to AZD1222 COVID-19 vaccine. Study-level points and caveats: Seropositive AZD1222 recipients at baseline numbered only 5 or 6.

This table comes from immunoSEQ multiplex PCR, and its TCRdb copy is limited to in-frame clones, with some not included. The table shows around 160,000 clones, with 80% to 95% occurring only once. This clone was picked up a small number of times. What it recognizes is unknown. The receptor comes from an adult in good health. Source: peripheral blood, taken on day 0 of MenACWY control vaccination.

CDR3 loop: CASSVEHMSSGNTIYF. The CDR3, as DNA: TGTGCCAGCAGCGTAGAGCACATGAGCTCTGGAAACACCATATATTTT. The chain carries TRBV9 and TRBJ1-3; no reliable D call. CDR3 size: 16 residues. The V end was cut by 0 bases, the J end by 0 bases, with 10 bases between. Germline CDR1 reads SGDLS; CDR2 reads YYNGEE.